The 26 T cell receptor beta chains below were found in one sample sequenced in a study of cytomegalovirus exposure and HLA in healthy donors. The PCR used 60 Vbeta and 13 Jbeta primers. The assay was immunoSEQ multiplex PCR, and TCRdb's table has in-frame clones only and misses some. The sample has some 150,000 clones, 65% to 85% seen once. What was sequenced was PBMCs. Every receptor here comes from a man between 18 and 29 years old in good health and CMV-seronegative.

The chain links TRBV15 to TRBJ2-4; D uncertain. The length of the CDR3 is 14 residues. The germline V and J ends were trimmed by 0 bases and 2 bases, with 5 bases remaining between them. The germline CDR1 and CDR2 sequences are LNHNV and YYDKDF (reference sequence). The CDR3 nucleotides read TGTGCCACCAGCAGAGATCAGACCAAAAACATTCAGTACTTC. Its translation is CATSRDQTKNIQYF.

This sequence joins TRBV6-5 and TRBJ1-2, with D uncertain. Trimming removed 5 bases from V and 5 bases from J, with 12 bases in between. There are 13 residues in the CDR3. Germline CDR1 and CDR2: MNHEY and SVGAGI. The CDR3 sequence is CASSENGEYGYTF. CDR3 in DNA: TGTGCCAGCAGTGAAAACGGGGAGTATGGCTACACCTTC.

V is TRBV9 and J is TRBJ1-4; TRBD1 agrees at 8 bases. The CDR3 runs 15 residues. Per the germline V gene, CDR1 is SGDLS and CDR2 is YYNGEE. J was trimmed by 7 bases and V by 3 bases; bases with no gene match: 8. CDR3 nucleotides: TGTGCCAGCAGCGCCCAGGGGGCCCGACGTGAAAAACTGTTTTTT. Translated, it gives CASSAQGARREKLFF.

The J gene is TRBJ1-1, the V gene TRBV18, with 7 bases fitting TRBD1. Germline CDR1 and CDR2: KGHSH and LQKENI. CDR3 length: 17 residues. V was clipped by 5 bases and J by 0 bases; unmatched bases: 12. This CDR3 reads CASSTSGTVSMNTEAFF. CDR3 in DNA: TGTGCCAGCTCAACTTCCGGGACAGTAAGCATGAACACTGAAGCTTTCTTT.

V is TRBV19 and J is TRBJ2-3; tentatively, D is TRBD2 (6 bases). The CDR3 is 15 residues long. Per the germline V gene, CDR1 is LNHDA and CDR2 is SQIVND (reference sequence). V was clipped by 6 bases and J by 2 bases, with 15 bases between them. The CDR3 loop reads CASRVGGADTDTQYF. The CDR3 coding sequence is TGTGCCAGTAGGGTTGGCGGGGCCGACACAGATACGCAGTATTTT.

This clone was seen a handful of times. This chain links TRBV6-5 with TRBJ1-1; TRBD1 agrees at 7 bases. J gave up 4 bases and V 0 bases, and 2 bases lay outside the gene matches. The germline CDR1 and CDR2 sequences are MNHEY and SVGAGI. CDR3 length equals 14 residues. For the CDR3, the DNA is TGTGCCAGCAGTTACTCGGCAGGGGGCACTGAAGCTTTCTTT. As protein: CASSYSAGGTEAFF.

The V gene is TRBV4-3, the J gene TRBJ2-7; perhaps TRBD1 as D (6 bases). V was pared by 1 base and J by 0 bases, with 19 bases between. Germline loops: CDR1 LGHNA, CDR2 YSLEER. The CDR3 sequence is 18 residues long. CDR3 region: CASSQGTGTIRSSYEQYF. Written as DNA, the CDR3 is TGCGCCAGCAGCCAAGGCACAGGGACCATAAGGAGCTCCTACGAGCAGTACTTC.

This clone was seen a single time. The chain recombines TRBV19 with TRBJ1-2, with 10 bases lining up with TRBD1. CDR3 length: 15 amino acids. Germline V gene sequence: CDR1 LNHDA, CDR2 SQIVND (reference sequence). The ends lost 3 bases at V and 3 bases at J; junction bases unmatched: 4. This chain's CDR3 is CASSIQTGGDYGYTF. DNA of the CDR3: TGTGCCAGTAGTATTCAGACAGGGGGCGACTATGGCTACACCTTC.

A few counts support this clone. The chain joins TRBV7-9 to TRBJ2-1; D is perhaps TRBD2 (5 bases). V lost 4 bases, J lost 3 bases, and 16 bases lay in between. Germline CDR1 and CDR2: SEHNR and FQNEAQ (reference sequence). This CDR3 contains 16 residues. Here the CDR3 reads CASSSLSSGFYNEQFF. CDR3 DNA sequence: TGTGCCAGCAGCTCTTTGTCCAGCGGATTCTACAATGAGCAGTTCTTC.

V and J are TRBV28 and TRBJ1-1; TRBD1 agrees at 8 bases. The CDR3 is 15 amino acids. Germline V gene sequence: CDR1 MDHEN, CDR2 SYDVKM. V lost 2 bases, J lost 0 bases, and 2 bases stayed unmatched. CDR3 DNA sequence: TGTGCCAGCAGTTTAGTCAGGGGGCTGAACACTGAAGCTTTCTTT. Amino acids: CASSLVRGLNTEAFF. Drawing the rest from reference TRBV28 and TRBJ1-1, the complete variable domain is DVKVTQSSRYLVKRTGEKVFLECVQDMDHENMFWYRQDPGLGLRLIYFSYDVKMKEKGDIPEGYSVSREKKERFSLILESASTNQTSMYLCASSLVRGLNTEAFFGQGTRLTVV.

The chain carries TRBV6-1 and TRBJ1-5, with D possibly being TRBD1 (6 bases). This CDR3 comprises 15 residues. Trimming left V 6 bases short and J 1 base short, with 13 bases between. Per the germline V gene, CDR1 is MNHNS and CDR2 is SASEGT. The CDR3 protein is CASRVQGPSNQPQHF. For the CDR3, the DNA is TGTGCCAGCAGAGTACAGGGTCCGAGCAATCAGCCCCAGCATTTT.

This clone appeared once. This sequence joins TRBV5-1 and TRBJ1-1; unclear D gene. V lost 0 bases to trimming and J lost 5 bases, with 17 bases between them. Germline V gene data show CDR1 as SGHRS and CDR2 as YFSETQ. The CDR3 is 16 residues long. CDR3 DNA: TGCGCCAGCAGCTTGGCCCAAGGAGGGCAGAGGACTGAAGCTTTCTTT. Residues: CASSLAQGGQRTEAFF.

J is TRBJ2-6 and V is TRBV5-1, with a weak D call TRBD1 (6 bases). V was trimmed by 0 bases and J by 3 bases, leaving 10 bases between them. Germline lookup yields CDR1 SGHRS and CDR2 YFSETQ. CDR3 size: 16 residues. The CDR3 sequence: CASSLVGGGGANVLTF. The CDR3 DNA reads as TGCGCCAGCAGCTTGGTTGGGGGCGGTGGGGCCAACGTCCTGACTTTC.

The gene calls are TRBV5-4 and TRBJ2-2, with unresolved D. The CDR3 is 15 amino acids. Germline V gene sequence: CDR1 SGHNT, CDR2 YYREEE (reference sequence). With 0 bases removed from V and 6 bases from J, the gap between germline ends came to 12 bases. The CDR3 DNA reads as TGTGCCAGCAGCTTGGAACCGCTAGTGGCCGGGGAGCTGTTTTTT. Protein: CASSLEPLVAGELFF.

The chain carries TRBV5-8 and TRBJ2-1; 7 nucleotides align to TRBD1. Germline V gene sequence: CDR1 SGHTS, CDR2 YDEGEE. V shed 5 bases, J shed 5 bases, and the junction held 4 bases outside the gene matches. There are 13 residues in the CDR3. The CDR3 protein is CASRPRGNNEQFF. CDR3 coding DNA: TGTGCCAGCAGGCCCAGGGGGAACAATGAGCAGTTCTTC.

CDR3 DNA sequence: TGTGCCAGCAGCCCGAGCGTCTATGGCTACACCTTC. Its translation: CASSPSVYGYTF. The rearrangement links TRBV7-9 to TRBJ1-2; D gene unclear. The V end was cut by 5 bases, the J end by 4 bases, with 8 bases between. Germline CDR1 reads SEHNR; CDR2 reads FQNEAQ (reference sequence). The CDR3 runs 12 residues.

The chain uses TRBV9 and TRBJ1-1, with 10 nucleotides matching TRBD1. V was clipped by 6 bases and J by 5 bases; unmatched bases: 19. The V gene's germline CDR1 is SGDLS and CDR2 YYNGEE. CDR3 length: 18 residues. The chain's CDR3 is CASNPGAGTGVMGTEAFF. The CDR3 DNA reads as TGTGCCAGCAACCCAGGAGCCGGGACAGGGGTGATGGGAACTGAAGCTTTCTTT.

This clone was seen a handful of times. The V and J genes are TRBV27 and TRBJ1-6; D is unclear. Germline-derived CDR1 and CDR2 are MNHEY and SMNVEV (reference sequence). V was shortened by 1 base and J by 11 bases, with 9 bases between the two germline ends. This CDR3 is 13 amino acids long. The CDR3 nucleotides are TGTGCCAGCAGTTTATGGGGAGTGCCACCCCTCCACTTT. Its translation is CASSLWGVPPLHF.

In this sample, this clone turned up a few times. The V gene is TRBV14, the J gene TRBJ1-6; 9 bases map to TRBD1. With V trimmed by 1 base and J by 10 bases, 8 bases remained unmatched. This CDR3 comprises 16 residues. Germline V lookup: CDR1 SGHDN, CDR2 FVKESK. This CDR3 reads CASSQVGGQGNSPLHF. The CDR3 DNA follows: TGTGCCAGCAGCCAAGTAGGAGGACAGGGGAACTCACCCCTCCACTTT.

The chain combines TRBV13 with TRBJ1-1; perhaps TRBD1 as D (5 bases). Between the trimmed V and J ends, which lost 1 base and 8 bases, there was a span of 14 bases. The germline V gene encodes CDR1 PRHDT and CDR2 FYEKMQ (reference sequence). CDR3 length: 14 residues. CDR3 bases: TGTGCCAGCAGCTTAGCTCGGGGGATGGGGGAAGCTTTCTTT. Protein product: CASSLARGMGEAFF.

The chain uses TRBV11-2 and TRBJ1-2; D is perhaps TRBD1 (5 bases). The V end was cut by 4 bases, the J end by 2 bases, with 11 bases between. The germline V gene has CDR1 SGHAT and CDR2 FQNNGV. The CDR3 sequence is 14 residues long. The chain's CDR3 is CASSWTQSNYGYTF. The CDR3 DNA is TGTGCCAGCAGCTGGACACAAAGCAACTATGGCTACACCTTC.

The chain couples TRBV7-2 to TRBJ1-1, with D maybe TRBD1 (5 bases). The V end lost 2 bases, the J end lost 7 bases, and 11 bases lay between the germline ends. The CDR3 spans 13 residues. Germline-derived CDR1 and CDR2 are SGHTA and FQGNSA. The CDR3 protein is CASSLSRQLEAFF. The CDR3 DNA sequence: TGTGCCAGCAGCTTATCCCGACAGCTTGAAGCTTTCTTT. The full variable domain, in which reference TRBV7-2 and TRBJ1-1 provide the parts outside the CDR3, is GAGVSQSPSNKVTEKGKDVELRCDPISGHTALYWYRQSLGQGLEFLIYFQGNSAPDKSGLPSDRFSAERTGGSVSTLTIQRTQQEDSAVYLCASSLSRQLEAFFGQGTRLTVV.

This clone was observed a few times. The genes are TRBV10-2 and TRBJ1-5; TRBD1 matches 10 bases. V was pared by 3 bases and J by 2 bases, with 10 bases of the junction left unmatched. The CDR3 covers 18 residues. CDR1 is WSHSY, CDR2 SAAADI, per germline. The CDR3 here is CASSEGDRGLHGNQPQHF. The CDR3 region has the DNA TGCGCCAGCAGTGAAGGGGACAGGGGCTTACACGGCAATCAGCCCCAGCATTTT.

CDR3 bases: TGTGCCAGCAGCCCAAGGGAGGTCGAGACCCAGTACTTC. Its protein product is CASSPREVETQYF. This chain joins TRBV7-8 and TRBJ2-5; D is possibly TRBD2 (6 bases). CDR3 length equals 13 residues. V lost 5 bases and J lost 5, with 12 bases in between. Germline loops: CDR1 SGHVS, CDR2 FQNEAQ.

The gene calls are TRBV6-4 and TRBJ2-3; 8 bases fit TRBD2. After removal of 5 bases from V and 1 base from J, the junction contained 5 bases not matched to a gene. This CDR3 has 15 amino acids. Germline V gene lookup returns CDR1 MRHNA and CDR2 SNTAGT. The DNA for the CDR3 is TGTGCCAGCAGTCCCACTAGCGGAGGCACAGATACGCAGTATTTT. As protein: CASSPTSGGTDTQYF.

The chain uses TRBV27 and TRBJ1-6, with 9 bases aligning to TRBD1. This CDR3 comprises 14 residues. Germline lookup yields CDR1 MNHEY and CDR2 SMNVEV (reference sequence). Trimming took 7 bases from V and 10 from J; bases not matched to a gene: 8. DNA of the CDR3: TGTGCCAGCACCCTCCGGACAGGGGAATCACCCCTCCACTTT. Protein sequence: CASTLRTGESPLHF.